A single sample is the source of the 19 T cell receptor beta chains below, sequenced in a study of cytomegalovirus exposure and HLA in healthy donors. The PCR used 60 Vbeta and 13 Jbeta primers. The data were produced by immunoSEQ multiplex PCR, yet TCRdb's version contains in-frame clones alone and is incomplete. The table lists approximately 59,000 clones, 60% to 70% of them singletons. Sequencing input: PBMCs. The receptor set was obtained from a man aged 35-49 years in good health and CMV-seropositive.

The chain uses TRBV29-1 and TRBJ2-7, with TRBD1 matching over 9 bases. J gave up 8 bases and V 8 bases, and 13 bases lay outside the gene matches. The germline CDR1 and CDR2 sequences are SQVTM and ANQGSEA. The CDR3 sequence is 13 residues long. The CDR3 spells CSMKRTGEVKQYF. The DNA for the CDR3 is TGCAGCATGAAGCGGACAGGGGAAGTAAAGCAGTACTTC.

This chain uses TRBV27 with TRBJ1-6; D is possibly TRBD1 (5 bases). The CDR3 totals 16 residues. Looked up from germline, CDR1 is MNHEY and CDR2 is SMNVEV (reference sequence). V was shortened by 7 bases and J by 5 bases, with 18 bases between the two germline ends. CDR3 nucleotide sequence: TGTGCCAGCACTCTGGGGCAGCCGTCCAATAATTCACCCCTCCACTTT. It encodes CASTLGQPSNNSPLHF.

V is TRBV6-1 and J is TRBJ2-3, with 12 bases lining up with TRBD2. The CDR3 runs 15 residues. Germline V gene lookup returns CDR1 MNHNS and CDR2 SASEGT. V dropped 8 bases and J dropped 5; count of bases not matched to a gene: 8. The CDR3 reads CASARTSGVVDTQYF. The CDR3 bases are TGTGCCAGCGCCAGGACTAGCGGGGTGGTAGATACGCAGTATTTT.

The CDR3 coding sequence is TGTGCCAGCTCACCTGTAGTCGATGAGCAGTACTTC. Protein sequence: CASSPVVDEQYF. The chain employs TRBV18 and TRBJ2-7; D is uncertain. V dropped 3 bases and J dropped 7 bases, with 10 bases sitting between them. CDR3 length equals 12 residues. Germline V CDR1 and CDR2: KGHSH, LQKENI.

The V gene is TRBV2, the J gene TRBJ1-6; 7 bases are shared with TRBD1. The CDR3 has 17 amino acids. Trimming cost V 4 bases and J 0 bases; bases outside gene matches: 6. Germline values: CDR1 SNHLY, CDR2 FYNNEI. Here the CDR3 reads CASSARDRSSYNSPLHF. The CDR3 DNA sequence: TGTGCCAGCAGTGCCCGGGACAGAAGCTCCTATAATTCACCCCTCCACTTT.

The V and J genes are TRBV4-1 and TRBJ2-5; 12 bases are shared with TRBD2. The germline CDR1 and CDR2 sequences are MGHRA and YSYEKL. V lost 1 base to trimming and J lost 2 bases; unmatched junction nucleotides: 5. CDR3 length: 17 residues. CDR3 residues: CASSQVRLAGAQETQYF. The DNA of the CDR3 is TGCGCCAGCAGCCAAGTTCGACTAGCGGGGGCACAAGAGACCCAGTACTTC.

This clone has only a few counts. The rearrangement joins TRBV2 to TRBJ2-7; 8 positions match TRBD2. Per germline, CDR1 SNHLY and CDR2 FYNNEI. This CDR3 has 14 residues. The J segment lost 3 bases and the V segment lost 6 bases, leaving 7 bases of the junction unmatched. The CDR3 is CASRAGTSVYEQYF. In nucleotides, the CDR3 is TGTGCCAGCAGAGCCGGGACTAGTGTCTACGAGCAGTACTTC.

This chain joins TRBV30 and TRBJ1-5, with no clear D. CDR1 is GTSNPN, CDR2 SVGIG, per germline (reference sequence). The CDR3 has 12 amino acids. Trimming removed 2 bases from V and 4 bases from J, with 6 bases in between. The CDR3 spells CAWSPRNQPQHF. In nucleotides, the CDR3 is TGTGCCTGGAGTCCGAGGAATCAGCCCCAGCATTTT.

To note about this clone: A read error may account for a junction end that differs from germline. The chain has TRBV7-9 and TRBJ1-2, with 9 bases lining up with TRBD1. The CDR3 sequence is 15 residues long. From germline, CDR1 is SEHNR and CDR2 FQNEAQ (reference sequence). CDR3 sequence: CSSSPPGQGSNGYTF. The CDR3 coding sequence is TGTTCCAGCAGTCCCCCGGGACAGGGTTCGAATGGCTACACCTTC.

The rearrangement uses TRBV7-9 and TRBJ1-5, with 10 positions matching TRBD1. J gave up 2 bases and V 3 bases, and 4 bases lay outside the gene matches. The germline CDR1 and CDR2 sequences are SEHNR and FQNEAQ (reference sequence). There are 16 residues in the CDR3. CDR3 loop: CASSLNGQGGNQPQHF. The CDR3, as DNA: TGTGCCAGCAGCTTGAACGGACAGGGGGGCAATCAGCCCCAGCATTTT.

J is TRBJ2-5 and V is TRBV7-2; D possibly corresponds to TRBD2 (5 bases). The CDR3 has 13 amino acids. Between the trimmed V and J ends, which lost 1 base and 5 bases, there was a span of 8 bases. Germline V gene data show CDR1 as SGHTA and CDR2 as FQGNSA. The CDR3 region has the DNA TGTGCCAGCAGCTTAGTTGGAGGTGAGACCCAGTACTTC. This gives the protein CASSLVGGETQYF.

As DNA, the CDR3 is TGTGCCAGCAGCTTGGCCGTCGAGCAGTACTTC. Translated, it gives CASSLAVEQYF. The chain couples TRBV5-6 to TRBJ2-7; D gene unclear. The V and J ends lost 0 bases and 6 bases respectively, with 4 bases between them. This CDR3 region has 11 residues. Per the germline V gene, CDR1 is SGHDT and CDR2 is YYEEEE.

The rearrangement links TRBV27 to TRBJ2-7; 11 bases are shared with TRBD1. This CDR3 region has 16 residues. The V gene end was trimmed by 5 bases and the J gene end by 3 bases; junction bases not matched to a gene: 9. CDR1 is MNHEY, CDR2 SMNVEV, per germline (reference sequence). The CDR3 region has the DNA TGTGCCAGCAGTCCCCGGACAGGGGGCGGGCTCTACGAGCAGTACTTC. Translating it yields CASSPRTGGGLYEQYF.

The chain is built from TRBV29-1 and TRBJ2-5; D uncertain. The CDR3 is made up of 12 amino acids. V gave up 6 bases and J gave up 2 bases, with 10 bases separating them. Germline V lookup: CDR1 SQVTM, CDR2 ANQGSEA. As DNA, the CDR3 is TGCAGCGTCGGTATGTTACAAGAGACCCAGTACTTC. This encodes CSVGMLQETQYF. The full variable domain, its missing parts supplied by reference TRBV29-1 and TRBJ2-5, is SAVISQKPSRDICQRGTSLTIQCQVDSQVTMMFWYRQQPGQSLTLIATANQGSEATYESGFVIDKFPISRPNLTFSTLTVSNMSPEDSSIYLCSVGMLQETQYFGPGTRLLVL.

V is TRBV5-1 and J is TRBJ2-4; 9 bases match TRBD1. The CDR3 totals 16 residues. V trimming: 2 bases; J trimming: 3 bases; junction bases outside the gene matches: 6. Germline V lookup: CDR1 SGHRS, CDR2 YFSETQ. CDR3 sequence reads: CASSLTGGIGKNIQYF. The CDR3 region has the DNA TGCGCCAGCAGCTTAACAGGGGGCATCGGCAAAAACATTCAGTACTTC.

This chain joins TRBV2 and TRBJ2-1; 14 bases align to TRBD2. The V gene end was trimmed by 5 bases and the J gene end by 2 bases; junction bases not matched to a gene: 17. This CDR3 is built from 21 residues. Germline lookup yields CDR1 SNHLY and CDR2 FYNNEI. The CDR3 sequence: CASSRGSQGLAGEGTYNEQFF. DNA for the CDR3: TGTGCCAGCAGTAGAGGAAGTCAGGGACTAGCGGGAGAAGGGACCTACAATGAGCAGTTCTTC.

V and J are TRBV25-1 and TRBJ1-2; TRBD1 matches at 8 bases. Per germline, CDR1 MGHDK and CDR2 SYGVNS. V lost 3 bases and J lost 7; bases outside the gene matches: 10. The CDR3 is 15 amino acids. DNA for the CDR3: TGTGCCAGCAGTGATATCGAACAGGGGGTAATTGGCTACACCTTC. Protein sequence: CASSDIEQGVIGYTF.

The chain combines TRBV7-9 with TRBJ2-1; 12 bases fit TRBD2. The CDR3 is 14 amino acids. In germline, CDR1 is SEHNR, CDR2 FQNEAQ (reference sequence). V was pared by 9 bases and J by 8 bases, with 8 bases of the junction left unmatched. Here the CDR3 reads CASNPGLAGYEQFF. The CDR3 DNA reads as TGTGCCAGTAACCCTGGACTAGCGGGGTATGAGCAGTTCTTC.

The gene calls are TRBV6-6 and TRBJ1-1; 12 nucleotides match TRBD1. Germline V gene sequence: CDR1 MNHNY, CDR2 SVGAGI (reference sequence). This CDR3 has 14 amino acids. V gave up 9 bases and J gave up 5 bases; unmatched junction bases: 7. The CDR3 DNA sequence: TGTGCCAGTCGGGGACAGGGGGCGAGGACTGAAGCTTTCTTT. It translates to CASRGQGARTEAFF.